This T cell receptor (beta chain) originates from a study of control samples from healthy donors and cancer patients. Data came from immunoSEQ multiplex PCR; TCRdb stores just in-frame clones and leaves some out. The table records tens of thousands of clones, roughly 87% of them present only once. Germline CDR1 reads SGDLS; CDR2 reads YYNGEE. V was cut by 3 bases and J by 1 base, with 10 bases left in between. The CDR3 is 14 residues long. The chain combines TRBV9 with TRBJ1-1; D uncertain. This receptor was taken from a woman aged 45-65 years in good health. The sample comprised blood. In nucleotides, the CDR3 is TGTGCCAGCAGCGCGGTACCAGAGAACACTGAAGCTTTCTTT. Translated, it gives CASSAVPENTEAFF.